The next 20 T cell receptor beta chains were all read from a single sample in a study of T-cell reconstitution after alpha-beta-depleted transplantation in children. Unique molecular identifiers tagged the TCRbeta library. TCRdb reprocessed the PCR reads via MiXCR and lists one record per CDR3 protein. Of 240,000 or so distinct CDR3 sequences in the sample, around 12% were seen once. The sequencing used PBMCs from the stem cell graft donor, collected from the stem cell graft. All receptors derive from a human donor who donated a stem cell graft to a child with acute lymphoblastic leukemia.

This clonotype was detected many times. CDR3 amino acids: CSAVGKETQYF. The CDR3 nucleotides read TGCAGTGCAGTAGGAAAAGAGACCCAGTACTTC. The chain recombines TRBV20-1 with TRBJ2-5; D remains ambiguous. V was trimmed by 6 bases and J by 3 bases, leaving 8 bases between them. Germline lookup yields CDR1 DFQATT and CDR2 SNEGSKA (reference sequence). The CDR3 has 11 residues.

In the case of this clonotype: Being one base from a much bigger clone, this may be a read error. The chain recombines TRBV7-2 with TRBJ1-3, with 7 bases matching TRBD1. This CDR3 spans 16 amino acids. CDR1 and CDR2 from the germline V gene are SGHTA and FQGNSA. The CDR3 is CASSLAGGFSANTIYF. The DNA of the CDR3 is TGTGCCAGCAGCTTAGCAGGGGGCTTTTCTGCAAACACCATATATTTT.

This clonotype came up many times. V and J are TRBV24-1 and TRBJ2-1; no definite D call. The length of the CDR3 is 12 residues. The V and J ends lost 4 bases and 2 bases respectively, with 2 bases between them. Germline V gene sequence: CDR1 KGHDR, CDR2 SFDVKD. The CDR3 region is CATSETYNEQFF. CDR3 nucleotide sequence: TGTGCCACCAGTGAAACCTACAATGAGCAGTTCTTC.

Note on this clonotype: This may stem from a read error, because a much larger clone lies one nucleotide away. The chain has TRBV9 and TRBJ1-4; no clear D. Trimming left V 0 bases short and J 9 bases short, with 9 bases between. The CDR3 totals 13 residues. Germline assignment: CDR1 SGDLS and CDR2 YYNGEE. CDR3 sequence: CASSVEQTKKLFF. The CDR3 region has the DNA TGTGCCAGCAGCGTAGAGCAAACGAAAAAACTGTTTTTT.

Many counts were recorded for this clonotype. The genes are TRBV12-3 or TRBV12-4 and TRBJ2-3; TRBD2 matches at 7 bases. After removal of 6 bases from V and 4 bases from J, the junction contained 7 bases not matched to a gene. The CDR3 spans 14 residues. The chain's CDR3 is CASRRTRRSDTQYF. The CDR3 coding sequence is TGTGCCAGCAGGAGGACTAGACGGTCAGATACGCAGTATTTT.

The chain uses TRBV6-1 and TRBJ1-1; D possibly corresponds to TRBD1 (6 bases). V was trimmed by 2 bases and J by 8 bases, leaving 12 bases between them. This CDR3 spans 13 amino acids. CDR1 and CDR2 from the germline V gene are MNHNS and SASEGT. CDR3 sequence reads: CASSERGQAEAFF. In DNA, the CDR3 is TGTGCCAGCAGTGAACGGGGACAAGCCGAAGCTTTCTTT.

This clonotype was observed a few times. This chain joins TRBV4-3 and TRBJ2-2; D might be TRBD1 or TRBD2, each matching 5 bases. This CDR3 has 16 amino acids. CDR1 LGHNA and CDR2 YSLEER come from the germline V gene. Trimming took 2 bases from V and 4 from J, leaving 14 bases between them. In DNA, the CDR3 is TGCGCCAGCAGCCAAATCTGGGACCCCCTCACCGGGGAGCTGTTTTTT. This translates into CASSQIWDPLTGELFF.

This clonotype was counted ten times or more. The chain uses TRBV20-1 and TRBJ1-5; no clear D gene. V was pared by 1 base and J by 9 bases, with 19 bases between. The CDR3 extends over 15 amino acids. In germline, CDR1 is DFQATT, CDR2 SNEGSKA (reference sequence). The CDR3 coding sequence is TGCAGTGCTAGAGGGGCAGGAGAACCTATCAGGCCCCAGCATTTT. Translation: CSARGAGEPIRPQHF.

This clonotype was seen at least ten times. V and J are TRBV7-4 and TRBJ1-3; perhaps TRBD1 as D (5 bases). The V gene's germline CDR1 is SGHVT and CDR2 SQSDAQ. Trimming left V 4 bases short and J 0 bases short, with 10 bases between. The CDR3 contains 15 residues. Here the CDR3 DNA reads TGTGCCAGCAGCTCTTTGGGGCTCTCTGGAAACACCATATATTTT. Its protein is CASSSLGLSGNTIYF.

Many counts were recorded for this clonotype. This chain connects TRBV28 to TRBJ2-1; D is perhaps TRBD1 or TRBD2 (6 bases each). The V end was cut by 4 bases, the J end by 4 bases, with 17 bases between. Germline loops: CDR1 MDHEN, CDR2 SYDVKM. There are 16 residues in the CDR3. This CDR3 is CASSSRGGGIYNEQFF. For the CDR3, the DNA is TGTGCCAGCAGTTCTAGAGGAGGGGGGATATACAATGAGCAGTTCTTC.

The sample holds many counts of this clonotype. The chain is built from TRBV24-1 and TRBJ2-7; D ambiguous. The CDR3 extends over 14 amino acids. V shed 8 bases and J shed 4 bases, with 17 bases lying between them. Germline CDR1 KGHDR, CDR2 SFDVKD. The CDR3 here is CATKALFGYYEQYF. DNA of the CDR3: TGTGCCACCAAGGCCCTTTTCGGATATTACGAGCAGTACTTC.

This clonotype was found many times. The CDR3 region has the DNA TGCAGCGTTCTTGGAAAGCCGCGGGACAGGATAACCTATGGCTACACCTTC. This encodes CSVLGKPRDRITYGYTF. This chain joins TRBV29-1 and TRBJ1-2; 8 nucleotides agree with TRBD1. Per the germline V gene, CDR1 is SQVTM and CDR2 is ANQGSEA. V dropped 5 bases and J dropped 4; count of bases not matched to a gene: 18. This CDR3 region has 17 residues.

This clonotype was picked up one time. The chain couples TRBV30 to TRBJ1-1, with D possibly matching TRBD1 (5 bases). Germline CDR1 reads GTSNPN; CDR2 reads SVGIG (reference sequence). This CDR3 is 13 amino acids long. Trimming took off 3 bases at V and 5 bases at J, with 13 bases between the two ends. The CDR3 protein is CAWRSQGRTEAFF. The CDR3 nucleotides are TGTGCCTGGAGGTCGCAGGGTCGGACTGAAGCTTTCTTT.

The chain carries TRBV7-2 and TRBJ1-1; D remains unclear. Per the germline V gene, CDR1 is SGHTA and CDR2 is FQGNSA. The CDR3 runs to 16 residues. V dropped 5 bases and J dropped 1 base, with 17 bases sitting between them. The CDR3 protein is CASSPSGGVANTEAFF. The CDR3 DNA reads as TGTGCCAGCAGCCCCTCCGGCGGCGTGGCGAACACTGAAGCTTTCTTT.

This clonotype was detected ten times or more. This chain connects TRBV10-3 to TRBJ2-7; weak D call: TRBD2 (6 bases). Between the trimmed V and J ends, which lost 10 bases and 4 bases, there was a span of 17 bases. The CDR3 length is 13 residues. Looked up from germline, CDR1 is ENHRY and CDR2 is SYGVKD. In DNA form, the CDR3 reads TGTGCCACCAAGTGGGCTGGGGGGTACGAGCAGTACTTC. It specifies CATKWAGGYEQYF.

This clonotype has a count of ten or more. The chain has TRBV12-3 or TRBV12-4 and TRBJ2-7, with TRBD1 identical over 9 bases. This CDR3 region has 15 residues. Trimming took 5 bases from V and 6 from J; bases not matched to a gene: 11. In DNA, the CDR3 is TGTGCCAGCAGTACGGGACAGGGCCGACTACGCGAGCAGTACTTC. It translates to CASSTGQGRLREQYF.

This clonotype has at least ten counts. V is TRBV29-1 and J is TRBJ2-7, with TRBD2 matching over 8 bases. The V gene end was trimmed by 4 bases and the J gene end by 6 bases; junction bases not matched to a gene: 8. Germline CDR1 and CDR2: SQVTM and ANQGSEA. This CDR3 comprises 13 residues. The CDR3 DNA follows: TGCAGCGTTGCAGGACACGGGGGGGGCGAGCAGTACTTC. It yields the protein CSVAGHGGGEQYF.

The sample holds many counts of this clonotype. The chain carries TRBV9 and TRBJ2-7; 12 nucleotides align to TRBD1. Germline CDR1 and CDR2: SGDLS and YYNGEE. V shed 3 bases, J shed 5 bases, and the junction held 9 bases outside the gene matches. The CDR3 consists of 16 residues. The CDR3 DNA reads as TGTGCCAGCAGCGAGGGACAGGGGGCTAAATTGAACGAGCAGTACTTC. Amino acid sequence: CASSEGQGAKLNEQYF. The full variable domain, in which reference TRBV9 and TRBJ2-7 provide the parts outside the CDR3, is DSGVTQTPKHLITATGQRVTLRCSPRSGDLSVYWYQQSLDQGLQFLIQYYNGEERAKGNILERFSAQQFPDLHSELNLSSLELGDSALYFCASSEGQGAKLNEQYFGPGTRLTVT.

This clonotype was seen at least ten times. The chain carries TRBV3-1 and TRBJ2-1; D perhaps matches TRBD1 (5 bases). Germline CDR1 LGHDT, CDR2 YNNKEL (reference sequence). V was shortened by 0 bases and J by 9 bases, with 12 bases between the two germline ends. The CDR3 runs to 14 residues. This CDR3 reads CASSQDLSQVEQFF. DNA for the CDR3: TGTGCCAGCAGCCAAGACCTTTCACAGGTTGAGCAGTTCTTC.

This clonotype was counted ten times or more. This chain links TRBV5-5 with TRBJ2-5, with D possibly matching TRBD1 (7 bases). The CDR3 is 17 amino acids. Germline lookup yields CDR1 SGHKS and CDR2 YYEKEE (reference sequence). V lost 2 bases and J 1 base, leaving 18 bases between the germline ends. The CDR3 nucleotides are TGTGCCAGCAGCTTCTTCCCGGCAGGGGGGATCCAAGAGACCCAGTACTTC. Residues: CASSFFPAGGIQETQYF.